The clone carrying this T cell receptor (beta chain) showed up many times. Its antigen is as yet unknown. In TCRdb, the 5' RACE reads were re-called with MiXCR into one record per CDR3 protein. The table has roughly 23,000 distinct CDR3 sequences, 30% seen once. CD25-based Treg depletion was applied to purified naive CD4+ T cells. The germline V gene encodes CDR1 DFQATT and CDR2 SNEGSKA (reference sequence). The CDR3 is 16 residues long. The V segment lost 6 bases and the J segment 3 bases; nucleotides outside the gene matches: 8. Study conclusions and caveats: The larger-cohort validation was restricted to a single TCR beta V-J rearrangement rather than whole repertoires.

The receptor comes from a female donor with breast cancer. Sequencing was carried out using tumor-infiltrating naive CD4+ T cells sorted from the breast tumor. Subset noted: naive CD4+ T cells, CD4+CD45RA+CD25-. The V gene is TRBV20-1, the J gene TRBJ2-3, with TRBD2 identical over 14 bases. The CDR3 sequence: CSAPTSGRAITDTQYF. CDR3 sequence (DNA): TGCAGTGCGCCGACTAGCGGGAGGGCCATTACAGATACGCAGTATTTT.